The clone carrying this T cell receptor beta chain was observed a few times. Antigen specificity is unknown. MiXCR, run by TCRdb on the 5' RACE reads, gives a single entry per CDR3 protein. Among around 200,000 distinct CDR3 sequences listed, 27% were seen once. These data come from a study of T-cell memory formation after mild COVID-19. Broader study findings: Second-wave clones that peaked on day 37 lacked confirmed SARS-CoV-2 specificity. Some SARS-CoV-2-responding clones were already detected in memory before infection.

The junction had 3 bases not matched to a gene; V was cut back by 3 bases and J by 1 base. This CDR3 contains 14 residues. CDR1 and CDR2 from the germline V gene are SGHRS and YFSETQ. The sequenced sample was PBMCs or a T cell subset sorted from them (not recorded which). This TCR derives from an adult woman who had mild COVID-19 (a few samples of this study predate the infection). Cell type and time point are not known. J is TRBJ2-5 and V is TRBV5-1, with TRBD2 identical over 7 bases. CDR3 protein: CASSSAGVQETQYF. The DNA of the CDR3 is TGCGCCAGCAGCTCTGCGGGGGTCCAAGAGACCCAGTACTTC. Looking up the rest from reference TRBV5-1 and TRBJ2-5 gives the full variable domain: KAGVTQTPRYLIKTRGQQVTLSCSPISGHRSVSWYQQTPGQGLQFLFEYFSETQRNKGNFPGRFSGRQFSNSRSEMNVSTLELGDSALYLCASSSAGVQETQYFGPGTRLLVL.